This TCR beta chain was observed in a study of tumor-infiltrating lymphocytes in primary liver carcinoma. Study results and limitations: Tumor tissue displayed a significantly greater top-250-clone fraction than blood (p = 0.039). In tumor-adjacent and tumor-blood pairs, overlap was lower than in tumor region pairs.

As regards this clonotype: Its target is not known. A read error may produce the germline difference seen at one junction end.

Making TCR beta cDNA involved around 540 ng total RNA and a constant-region primer. A slightly modified ARM-PCR protocol with three nested multiplex PCR rounds produced these TCR beta libraries. TCRdb re-derived calls from the multiplex PCR reads in MiXCR, one entry per CDR3 protein. The sample comprises 100,000 or so distinct CDR3 sequences, approximately 70% of which are singletons, and more than 10% rests with the top ten. From roughly 18-30 mg of unsorted bulk tissue, DNA and RNA were co-extracted together. This clonotype originated in a woman aged 55-75 years with primary liver carcinoma and hepatitis B virus infection. The sample was liver tumor tissue from sampling region 2. Subset reported: tumor region T2, inferior pole.

The CDR3 nucleotides read TGCAGCGCTGAACCGACTAGCGGGAGCATAGATACGCAGTATTTT. Protein sequence: CSAEPTSGSIDTQYF. The chain joins TRBV29-1 to TRBJ2-3; 12 positions agree with TRBD2. CDR3 size: 15 residues. CDR1 and CDR2 from the germline V gene are SQVTM and ANQGSEA.